This TCR beta chain stems from a study of blood T cell repertoires in COVID-19. Clinical histories supplied by participants themselves formed the basis of cohort assignment. Cohort 3 donors were reported recovered after two negative PCRs, clearance, or symptom resolution. TCRdb's copy holds only in-frame clones and misses some; the assay was immunoSEQ multiplex PCR. The table has about 400,000 clones, roughly 86% seen once. CDR3 length: 13 amino acids. The V and J ends lost 6 bases and 5 bases respectively, with 13 bases between them. The germline gives CDR1 MNHEY, CDR2 SVGAGI. The TCR comes from a young woman who had recovered from COVID-19. V and J are TRBV6-5 and TRBJ1-1; D is ambiguous. Sample: PBMCs or T cells enriched from blood (not recorded which). The CDR3 DNA follows: TGTGCCAGCAGCCCCCCCCTACGGACTGAAGCTTTCTTT. Its protein product is CASSPPLRTEAFF.